Here is one TCR beta chain with its context. The antigen is unknown. Amplification of TCR beta CDR3 regions used RNA transcripts. An opening RT-PCR round employed HTBI primers and preceded a second-round multiplex PCR. MiXCR, applied by TCRdb to the multiplex PCR reads, yields one record per CDR3 protein. The sample yields roughly 380,000 distinct CDR3 sequences, approximately 15% seen once. The stable label applied to hyperthyroidism with no ophthalmopathy within 18 months of follow-up. PBMCs were density-gradient isolated from roughly 10 ml fresh blood. The CDR3 is 12 amino acids. V shed 7 bases and J 7 bases; nucleotides not matched to a gene: 6. Germline lookup yields CDR1 MDHEN and CDR2 SYDVKM. This entry comes from a study of Graves' ophthalmopathy and Graves' hyperthyroidism. Overall study results and limits: Blood contained most expanded thyroid clonotypes exceeding 0.001 frequency.

The sequencing input was peripheral blood. This sequence was found in a woman younger than 35 with stable Graves' hyperthyroidism. V and J are TRBV28 and TRBJ2-7; 8 nucleotides line up with TRBD1. CDR3 in DNA: TGTGCCAGCACCCAGGGGGCTTGGGAGCAGTACTTC. Translated: CASTQGAWEQYF.